The source of this T cell receptor (beta chain) is a study of T cell changes during pregnancy in multiple sclerosis. V lost 6 bases, J lost 5 bases, and 12 bases stayed unmatched. CDR3 size: 15 residues. Germline V gene data show CDR1 as MDHEN and CDR2 as SYDVKM. Produced via immunoSEQ multiplex PCR; TCRdb's table is partial and in-frame only. Of roughly 59,000 clones in the sample, 85% to 95% were seen once. The sample here was CD8+ T cells from peripheral blood mononuclear cells, taken in the second trimester of pregnancy. This chain connects TRBV28 to TRBJ1-2, with 7 bases that match TRBD1. This receptor was taken from a female donor with multiple sclerosis, enrolled in a pregnancy study. Written as DNA, the CDR3 is TGTGCCAGCAGCCCCCCGGAACTACAGGGGTATGGCTACACCTTC. Translated: CASSPPELQGYGYTF.